The clone carrying this T cell receptor (beta chain) has ten or more counts. The data stem from a study of T-cell reconstitution after alpha-beta-depleted transplantation in children. TCRbeta library preparation incorporated unique molecular identifiers. TCRdb called the PCR reads again in MiXCR, with one record for every CDR3 protein. The sample contains some 200,000 distinct CDR3 sequences, approximately 6.6% of which appear only once. Germline CDR1 MNHNS, CDR2 SASEGT. The CDR3 length is 15 residues. V shed 6 bases, J shed 0 bases, and the junction held 6 bases outside the gene matches. The sample was PBMCs from the stem cell graft donor, taken from the stem cell graft. V usage is TRBV6-1 and J usage is TRBJ1-1, with TRBD1 matching over 8 bases. The source of this sequence is a human donor who donated a stem cell graft to a child with Wiskott-Aldrich syndrome. In DNA, the CDR3 is TGTGCCAGCAGCCCACAGGGGGACCTGAACACTGAAGCTTTCTTT. It translates to CASSPQGDLNTEAFF.